The source of this TCR beta chain is a study of blood T cell repertoires in COVID-19. About the study: Some COVID-19 samples were acute and others convalescent; all came from the United States, Italy and Spain.

The CDR3 is 16 residues long. Deletions cut 1 base from V and 1 base from J, with 13 bases between. Germline CDR1 is SEHNR and CDR2 is FQNEAQ (reference sequence). Generated by immunoSEQ multiplex PCR, the TCRdb table keeps only in-frame clones and is missing some. The sample contains about 380,000 clones, 85% to 90% of which appear only once. Participant age was about 18 to 95 years, and participants resided in 25 or so US areas. Two negative PCRs, clearance, or symptom resolution characterized the recovered Cohort 3 donors. Sequencing was done on a sample of PBMCs or T cells enriched from blood (not recorded which). The TCR originated in a young woman who had recovered from COVID-19. The V gene is TRBV7-9, the J gene TRBJ1-1; TRBD1 might be the D (5 bases). CDR3 loop: CASSLVWSGGNTEAFF. Here the CDR3 DNA reads TGTGCCAGCAGCTTAGTATGGTCGGGGGGGAACACTGAAGCTTTCTTT.